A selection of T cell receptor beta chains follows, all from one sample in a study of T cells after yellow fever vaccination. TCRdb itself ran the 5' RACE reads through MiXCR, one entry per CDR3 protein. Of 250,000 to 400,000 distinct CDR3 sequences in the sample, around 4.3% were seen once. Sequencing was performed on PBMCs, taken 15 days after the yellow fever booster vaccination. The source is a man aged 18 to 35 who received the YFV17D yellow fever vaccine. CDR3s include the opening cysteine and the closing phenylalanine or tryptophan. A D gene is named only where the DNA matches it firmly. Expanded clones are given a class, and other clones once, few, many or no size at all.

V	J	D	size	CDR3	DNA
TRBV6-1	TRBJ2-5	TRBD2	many	CASSGLAGGETQYF	TGTGCCAGCAGTGGACTAGCGGGGGGAGAGACCCAGTACTTC
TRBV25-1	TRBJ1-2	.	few	CASSEDWGGVGYGYTF	TGTGCCAGCAGTGAGGACTGGGGGGGCGTGGGCTATGGCTACACCTTC
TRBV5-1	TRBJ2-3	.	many	CASSFGGDTQYF	TGCGCCAGCAGCTTCGGAGGAGATACGCAGTATTTT
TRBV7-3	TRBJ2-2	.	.	CASSLYAGTGELFF	TGTGCCAGCAGCTTATATGCCGGGACCGGGGAGCTGTTTTTT
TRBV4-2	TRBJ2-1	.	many	CASSQVHEQFF	TGTGCCAGCAGCCAAGTCCATGAGCAGTTCTTC
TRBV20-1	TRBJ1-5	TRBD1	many	CSAGGTGGNQPQHF	TGCAGTGCTGGGGGGACAGGGGGCAATCAGCCCCAGCATTTT
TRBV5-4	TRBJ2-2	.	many	CASRLSGSPGELFF	TGTGCCAGCAGGTTGTCAGGGTCCCCCGGGGAGCTGTTTTTT
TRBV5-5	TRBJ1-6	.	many	CASSLYEGSSPLHF	TGTGCCAGCAGCTTGTATGAGGGGTCCTCACCCCTCCACTTT
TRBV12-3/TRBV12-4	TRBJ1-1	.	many	CASRTYKGRTEAFF	TGTGCCAGCAGAACCTACAAAGGGAGGACTGAAGCTTTCTTT
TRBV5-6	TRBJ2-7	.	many	CASSLGRRGGYEQYF	TGTGCCAGCAGCTTGGGCCGGCGGGGAGGCTACGAGCAGTACTTC
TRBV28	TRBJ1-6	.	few	CASGFAQYPLHF	TGTGCCAGCGGTTTTGCCCAATATCCCCTCCACTTT
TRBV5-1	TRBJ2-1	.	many	CASSLEGAGYNEQFF	TGCGCCAGCAGCTTGGAGGGTGCGGGGTACAATGAGCAGTTCTTC
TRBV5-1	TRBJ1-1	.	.	CASSPGSLANTEAFF	TGCGCCAGCAGCCCGGGGTCGTTGGCGAACACTGAAGCTTTCTTT
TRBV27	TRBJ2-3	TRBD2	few	CASGLTAGGLTDTQYF	TGTGCCAGCGGGCTGACAGCGGGGGGGCTCACAGATACGCAGTATTTT
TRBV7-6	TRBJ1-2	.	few	CASSPLDRPYGYTF	TGTGCCAGCAGCCCCCTAGACAGACCTTATGGCTACACCTTC
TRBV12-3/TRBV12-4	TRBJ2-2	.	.	CASSSSDTISFPRELFF	TGTGCCAGCAGTTCGAGTGACACGATCTCGTTCCCCCGGGAGCTGTTTTTT
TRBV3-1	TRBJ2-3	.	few	CASSQGVGGDTQYF	TGTGCCAGCAGTCAAGGGGTCGGGGGTGATACGCAGTATTTT
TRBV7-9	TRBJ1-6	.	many	CASSLGPKSPLHF	TGTGCCAGCAGCTTAGGACCTAAATCACCCCTCCACTTT
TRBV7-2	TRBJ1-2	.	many	CASSPDHYGYTF	TGTGCCAGCAGCCCGGATCACTATGGCTACACCTTC
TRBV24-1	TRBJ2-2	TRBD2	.	CATQGLANTGELFF	TGTGCCACCCAGGGACTAGCCAACACCGGGGAGCTGTTTTTT
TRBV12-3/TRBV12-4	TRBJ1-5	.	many	CASSGGDGQPQHF	TGTGCCAGCAGTGGGGGTGACGGTCAGCCCCAGCATTTT
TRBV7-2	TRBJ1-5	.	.	CASSPGVGQPQHF	TGTGCCAGCAGCCCAGGGGTGGGGCAGCCCCAGCATTTT
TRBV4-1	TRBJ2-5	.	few	CASSQAPIETQYF	TGCGCCAGCAGCCAAGCCCCAATAGAGACCCAGTACTTC
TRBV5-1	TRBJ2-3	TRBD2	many	CASRSGLAGDVDTQYF	TGCGCCAGCAGATCAGGTCTAGCGGGGGACGTAGATACGCAGTATTTT
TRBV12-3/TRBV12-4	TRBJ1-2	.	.	CASGGPGSPYGYTF	TGTGCCAGCGGCGGTCCGGGGAGTCCGTATGGCTACACCTTC
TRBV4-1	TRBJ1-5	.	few	CASSQGQWGIGGNQPQHF	TGCGCCAGCAGCCAAGGACAGTGGGGGATTGGGGGCAATCAGCCCCAGCATTTT
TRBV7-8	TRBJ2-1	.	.	CATAIPTSSYNEQFF	TGTGCCACCGCCATCCCGACTAGCTCCTACAATGAGCAGTTCTTC